The 25 T cell receptor beta chains reported below all come from one sample, sequenced in a study of cytomegalovirus exposure and HLA in healthy donors. In the PCR, 60 Vbeta and 13 Jbeta primers were used. Profiled with immunoSEQ multiplex PCR; TCRdb holds only in-frame clones, not every one. The profile covers hundreds of thousands of clones, with under 80% appearing a single time and approximately 2.3% taken by the ten largest. The source material was PBMCs. The receptor source for this set is a female donor in good health and CMV-seronegative.

The chain recombines TRBV19 with TRBJ2-1; 7 bases match TRBD2. The CDR3 extends over 15 amino acids. Germline CDR1 LNHDA, CDR2 SQIVND (reference sequence). The ends lost 3 bases at V and 1 base at J; junction bases unmatched: 3. In DNA form, the CDR3 reads TGTGCCAGTAGTATCAGCGGGGAGTCCTACAATGAGCAGTTCTTC. This encodes CASSISGESYNEQFF. Complete variable domain (other parts from reference TRBV19 and TRBJ2-1): DGGITQSPKYLFRKEGQNVTLSCEQNLNHDAMYWYRQDPGQGLRLIYYSQIVNDFQKGDIAEGYSVSREKKESFPLTVTSAQKNPTAFYLCASSISGESYNEQFFGPGTRLTVL.

The genes are TRBV11-3 and TRBJ1-1; possibly TRBD1 for D (5 bases). The CDR3 has 15 amino acids. Trimming took off 5 bases at V and 1 base at J, with 14 bases between the two ends. Germline loops: CDR1 SGHNT, CDR2 YENEEA. For the CDR3, the DNA is TGTGCCAGCAGCCCCGCTGGAGGGGCGAACACTGAAGCTTTCTTT. Its protein product is CASSPAGGANTEAFF.

The chain recombines TRBV4-2 with TRBJ2-3; D is possibly TRBD2 (6 bases). The V gene lost 1 base and the J gene lost 0 bases, with 8 bases spanning the gap. Germline V gives CDR1 LGHNA, CDR2 YNFKEQ. The CDR3 runs to 15 residues. The CDR3 spells CASSQVSGSTDTQYF. CDR3 nucleotide sequence: TGTGCCAGCAGCCAAGTGAGCGGGAGCACAGATACGCAGTATTTT.

The rearrangement links TRBV28 to TRBJ1-2, with a possible D match to TRBD1 (6 bases). The V gene lost 3 bases and the J gene lost 5 bases, with 16 bases spanning the gap. The germline gives CDR1 MDHEN, CDR2 SYDVKM. This CDR3 spans 15 amino acids. CDR3 sequence (DNA): TGTGCCAGCAGTTTCTCTTGGGGACATGGATATGGCTACACCTTC. Protein product: CASSFSWGHGYGYTF.

This clone was seen a few times. J is TRBJ1-1 and V is TRBV27; D call uncertain. The CDR3 runs to 13 residues. V lost 2 bases and J 6 bases, leaving 10 bases between the germline ends. CDR1 is MNHEY, CDR2 SMNVEV, per germline (reference sequence). DNA for the CDR3: TGTGCCAGCAGTTTAAATTCCCTCTCTGAAGCTTTCTTT. Translating gives CASSLNSLSEAFF.

CDR3 nucleotide sequence: TGTGCCAGCAGCTTATCCGGGACAGGGGGGCTTTACGAGCAGTACTTC. It is translated as CASSLSGTGGLYEQYF. The chain couples TRBV5-5 to TRBJ2-7; the match to TRBD1 covers 11 bases. V lost 2 bases and J lost 4; bases outside the gene matches: 8. CDR1 and CDR2 from the germline V gene are SGHKS and YYEKEE (reference sequence). The CDR3 totals 16 residues.

This clone was counted only a few times. The V call is TRBV4-2, the J call TRBJ2-1; 10 bases line up with TRBD2. Per the germline V gene, CDR1 is LGHNA and CDR2 is YNFKEQ. There are 16 residues in the CDR3. After removal of 0 bases from V and 7 bases from J, the junction contained 6 bases not matched to a gene. The CDR3 is CASSQEGTSVGNEQFF. The DNA of the CDR3 is TGTGCCAGCAGCCAAGAGGGGACTAGCGTTGGGAATGAGCAGTTCTTC.

This chain links TRBV5-1 with TRBJ1-1; no clear D gene. The CDR3 sequence is 13 residues long. The V gene lost 2 bases and the J gene lost 0 bases, with 5 bases spanning the gap. The germline V gene encodes CDR1 SGHRS and CDR2 YFSETQ. CDR3 protein: CASSFRLNTEAFF. The CDR3 DNA reads TGCGCCAGCAGCTTCAGATTGAACACTGAAGCTTTCTTT.

V usage is TRBV11-2 and J usage is TRBJ2-5; 14 nucleotides agree with TRBD2. The V gene end was trimmed by 4 bases and the J gene end by 1 base; junction bases not matched to a gene: 11. The CDR3 loop spans 19 amino acids. Germline V gives CDR1 SGHAT, CDR2 FQNNGV. The CDR3 DNA reads as TGTGCCAGCAGCTGGTCCGGGACTAGCGGGAGCGGGTTCCAAGAGACCCAGTACTTC. It encodes CASSWSGTSGSGFQETQYF. The full variable domain, its missing parts supplied by reference TRBV11-2 and TRBJ2-5, is EAGVAQSPRYKIIEKRQSVAFWCNPISGHATLYWYQQILGQGPKLLIQFQNNGVVDDSQLPKDRFSAERLKGVDSTLKIQPAKLEDSAVYLCASSWSGTSGSGFQETQYFGPGTRLLVL.

The chain carries TRBV4-2 and TRBJ2-2, with TRBD2 identical over 7 bases. V lost 1 base and J lost 3; bases outside the gene matches: 5. CDR3 length: 16 amino acids. CDR1 and CDR2 (germline): LGHNA, YNFKEQ. The CDR3 reads CASSQASGLYTGELFF. CDR3 coding DNA: TGTGCCAGCAGCCAAGCCTCGGGACTATACACCGGGGAGCTGTTTTTT.

This chain links TRBV7-3 with TRBJ2-3; TRBD2 matches 10 bases. The V segment lost 0 bases and the J segment 10 bases; nucleotides outside the gene matches: 7. The CDR3 contains 15 residues. Germline V gene data show CDR1 as SGHTA and CDR2 as FQGTGA. CDR3 amino acids: CASSLTGTSGKAQYF. CDR3 nucleotides: TGTGCCAGCAGCTTAACCGGTACTAGCGGGAAGGCGCAGTATTTT.

This clone occurred once. The chain recombines TRBV5-1 with TRBJ2-7, with TRBD2 matching 10 bases. The ends lost 0 bases at V and 1 base at J; junction bases unmatched: 4. Germline CDR1 is SGHRS and CDR2 is YFSETQ. The CDR3 extends over 16 amino acids. Written as DNA, the CDR3 is TGCGCCAGCAGCTTGGCGGCTAGCGGGAGATCCTACGAGCAGTACTTC. Protein sequence: CASSLAASGRSYEQYF.

In the case of this clone: This sample includes further DNA sequences coding for the same CDR3. The chain recombines TRBV5-1 with TRBJ1-1, with 8 bases identical to TRBD1. The CDR3 covers 12 residues. V lost 5 bases to trimming and J lost 6 bases; unmatched junction nucleotides: 3. Per the germline V gene, CDR1 is SGHRS and CDR2 is YFSETQ. DNA of the CDR3: TGCGCCAGCAGTTACAGGGGGTCTGAAGCTTTCTTT. It specifies CASSYRGSEAFF.

As to this clone: Relative to the germline gene, one junction end is altered; a read error may explain this. The J gene is TRBJ1-1, the V gene TRBV23-1; the D gene is possibly TRBD1 (6 bases). TRBV23-1 is an open reading frame whose function is uncertain. The CDR3 covers 16 residues. CDR3 sequence: CAGSQVGGQQNTEAFF. Written as DNA, the CDR3 is TGCGCCGGCAGTCAAGTGGGCGGACAGCAGAACACTGAAGCTTTCTTT.

This clone was seen a few times. V gene TRBV7-9 combines with J gene TRBJ2-5; 11 nucleotides match TRBD2. V gave up 5 bases and J gave up 5 bases; unmatched junction bases: 10. CDR1 is SEHNR, CDR2 FQNEAQ, per germline (reference sequence). The CDR3 is made up of 16 amino acids. DNA of the CDR3: TGTGCCAGCAGCGGGAGACTAGCGGGACAATCGGAGACCCAGTACTTC. This sequence encodes CASSGRLAGQSETQYF.

As DNA, the CDR3 is TGTGCCAGCTCAAGACAACTAGCTACAGATACGCAGTATTTT. This translates into CASSRQLATDTQYF. The chain employs TRBV18 and TRBJ2-3; D is possibly TRBD2 (6 bases). V lost 5 bases to trimming and J lost 3 bases, with 12 bases between them. This CDR3 is 14 amino acids long. CDR1 and CDR2 from the germline V gene are KGHSH and LQKENI.

This chain joins TRBV4-1 and TRBJ2-7; 10 bases agree with TRBD2. The CDR3 consists of 16 residues. The germline V gene encodes CDR1 MGHRA and CDR2 YSYEKL. V lost 0 bases to trimming and J lost 4 bases; unmatched junction nucleotides: 6. CDR3 DNA sequence: TGCGCCAGCAGCCAAGATTACACTAGCGGGATGTACGAGCAGTACTTC. It yields the protein CASSQDYTSGMYEQYF.

This clone was seen a few times. The chain links TRBV6-1 to TRBJ1-1; D uncertain. V was pared by 4 bases and J by 1 base, with 10 bases between. The CDR3 covers 14 residues. Per the germline V gene, CDR1 is MNHNS and CDR2 is SASEGT. The DNA for the CDR3 is TGTGCCAGCAGTGTAGACATCCGGAACACTGAAGCTTTCTTT. Residues: CASSVDIRNTEAFF.

This clone showed up just once. The rearrangement joins TRBV7-2 to TRBJ1-3; D remains ambiguous. The CDR3 spans 14 residues. Deletions cut 3 bases from V and 0 bases from J, with 6 bases between. Germline assignment: CDR1 SGHTA and CDR2 FQGNSA. The CDR3 DNA is TGTGCCAGCAGCTTTCCGGGCTCTGGAAACACCATATATTTT. Protein product: CASSFPGSGNTIYF.

This clone was picked up one time. The gene calls are TRBV5-1 and TRBJ1-1; 7 bases agree with TRBD1. The V segment lost 4 bases and the J segment 6 bases; nucleotides outside the gene matches: 12. CDR3 size: 15 residues. Germline V gives CDR1 SGHRS, CDR2 YFSETQ. CDR3 nucleotide sequence: TGCGCCAGCAGCACGAGGGCGGACAGGCCACCTGAAGCTTTCTTT. This codes for CASSTRADRPPEAFF. Based on the CDR3 plus reference TRBV5-1 and TRBJ1-1, the full variable domain is KAGVTQTPRYLIKTRGQQVTLSCSPISGHRSVSWYQQTPGQGLQFLFEYFSETQRNKGNFPGRFSGRQFSNSRSEMNVSTLELGDSALYLCASSTRADRPPEAFFGQGTRLTVV.

The chain carries TRBV5-1 and TRBJ2-7; 9 bases map to TRBD2. Germline CDR1 reads SGHRS; CDR2 reads YFSETQ. The CDR3 sequence is 15 residues long. The V gene end was trimmed by 4 bases and the J gene end by 1 base; junction bases not matched to a gene: 6. The CDR3 region is CASSPITSGSYEQYF. Here the CDR3 DNA reads TGCGCCAGCAGCCCAATCACTAGCGGGTCCTACGAGCAGTACTTC.

The chain carries TRBV20-1 and TRBJ1-2; D is undetermined. The CDR3 runs to 11 residues. Trimming pared 7 bases from V and 2 bases from J, leaving 8 bases between. CDR1 is DFQATT, CDR2 SNEGSKA, per germline (reference sequence). CDR3 sequence: CSVNTNYGYTF. The CDR3 bases are TGCAGTGTTAACACCAACTATGGCTACACCTTC.

The chain couples TRBV5-6 to TRBJ2-3, with D possibly matching TRBD1 (5 bases). The CDR3 has 14 residues. Between the trimmed V and J ends, which lost 1 base and 2 bases, there was a span of 8 bases. Germline CDR1 reads SGHDT; CDR2 reads YYEEEE. The CDR3 sequence: CASSLRQNTDTQYF. CDR3 DNA: TGTGCCAGCAGCTTGCGACAGAACACAGATACGCAGTATTTT.

This clone was found a few times. The CDR3 loop reads CASSGTIGAAIYF. The CDR3, as DNA: TGTGCCAGCAGCGGGACAATTGGGGCGGCCATATATTTT. V and J are TRBV14 and TRBJ1-3; D perhaps matches TRBD1 (6 bases). V was pared by 5 bases and J by 11 bases, with 16 bases between. The CDR3 is 13 amino acids. The germline CDR1 and CDR2 sequences are SGHDN and FVKESK.

This sequence joins TRBV6-1 and TRBJ2-1; 10 bases line up with TRBD2. The V and J ends lost 7 bases and 4 bases, in that order; junction bases with no gene match: 7. The CDR3 covers 15 residues. Per germline, CDR1 MNHNS and CDR2 SASEGT. CDR3: CASTLGLAEYNEQFF. CDR3 DNA: TGTGCCAGCACCCTTGGACTAGCGGAGTACAATGAGCAGTTCTTC.